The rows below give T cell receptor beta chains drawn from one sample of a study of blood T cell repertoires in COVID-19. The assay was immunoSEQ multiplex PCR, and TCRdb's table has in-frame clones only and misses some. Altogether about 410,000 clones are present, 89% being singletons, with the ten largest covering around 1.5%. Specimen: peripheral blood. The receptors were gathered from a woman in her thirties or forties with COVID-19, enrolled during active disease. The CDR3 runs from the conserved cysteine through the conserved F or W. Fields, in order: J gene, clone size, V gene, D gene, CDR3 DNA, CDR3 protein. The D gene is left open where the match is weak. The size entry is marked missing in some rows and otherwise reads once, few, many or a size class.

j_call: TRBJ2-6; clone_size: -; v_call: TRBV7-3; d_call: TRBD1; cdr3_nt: TGTGCCAGCAGCTCGAACACAGGGGTGGGTTCTGGGGCCAACGTCCTGACTTTC; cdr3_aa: CASSSNTGVGSGANVLTF
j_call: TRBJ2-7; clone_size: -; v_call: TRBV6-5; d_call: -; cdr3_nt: TGTGCCAGCAGTTACTCGTTCAGGGTTGGCTACGAGCAGTACTTC; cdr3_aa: CASSYSFRVGYEQYF
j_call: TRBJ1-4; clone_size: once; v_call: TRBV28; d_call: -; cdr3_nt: TGTGCCAGCAGTATAAAAAATGAAAAACTGTTTTTT; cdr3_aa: CASSIKNEKLFF
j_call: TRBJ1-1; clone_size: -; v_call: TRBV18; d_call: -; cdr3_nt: TGTGCCAGCTCACCAATCGACCAGGGAGGGAACACTGAAGCTTTCTTT; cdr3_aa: CASSPIDQGGNTEAFF
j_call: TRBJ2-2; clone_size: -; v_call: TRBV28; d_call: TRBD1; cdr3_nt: TGTGCCAGCAGCGTCAGGGACAGGGCCACCGGGGAGCTGTTTTTT; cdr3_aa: CASSVRDRATGELFF
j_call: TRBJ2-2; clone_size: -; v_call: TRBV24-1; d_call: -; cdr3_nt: TGTGCCACCAGTGATTCGGGGACGAACACCGGGGAGCTGTTTTTT; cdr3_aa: CATSDSGTNTGELFF
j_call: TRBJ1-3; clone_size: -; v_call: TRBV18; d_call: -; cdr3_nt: TGTGCCAGCTCCCCAATACACGGAAACACCATATATTTT; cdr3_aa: CASSPIHGNTIYF
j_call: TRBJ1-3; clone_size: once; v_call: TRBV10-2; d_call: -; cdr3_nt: TGCGCCAGCAAATACCCAGGGGCAGGGTCTGGAAACACCATATATTTT; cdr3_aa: CASKYPGAGSGNTIYF
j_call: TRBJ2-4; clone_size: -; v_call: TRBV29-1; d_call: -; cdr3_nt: TGCAGCGTTGTCGAGGGTGGCAACATTCAGTACTTC; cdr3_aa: CSVVEGGNIQYF
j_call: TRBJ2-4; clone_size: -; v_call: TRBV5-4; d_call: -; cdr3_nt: TGTGCCAGCAGCACTAAGACAGAAAACATTCAGTACTTC; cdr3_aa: CASSTKTENIQYF
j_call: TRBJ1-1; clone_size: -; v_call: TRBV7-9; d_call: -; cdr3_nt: TGTGCCAGCAGCCACCAGGACAGCATGAACACTGAAGCTTTCTTT; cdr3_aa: CASSHQDSMNTEAFF
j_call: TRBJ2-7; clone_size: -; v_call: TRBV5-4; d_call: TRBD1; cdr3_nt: TGTGCCAGCAGCGCTCAGAAGGGACAGCCCCCCGAGCAGTACTTC; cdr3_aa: CASSAQKGQPPEQYF
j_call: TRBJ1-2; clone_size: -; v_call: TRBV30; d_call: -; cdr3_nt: TGTGCCTGGAGTTTGAAAGGGAGTTATTATGGCTACACCTTC; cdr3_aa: CAWSLKGSYYGYTF
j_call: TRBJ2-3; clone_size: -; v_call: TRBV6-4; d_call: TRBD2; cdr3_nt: TGTGCCAGCAGTACGAGCGGGACTGGCACAGATACGCAGTATTTT; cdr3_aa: CASSTSGTGTDTQYF
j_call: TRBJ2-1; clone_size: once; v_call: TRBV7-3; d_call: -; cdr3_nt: TGTGCCAGCAGCTACGGCGGGGGCGATGAGCAGTTCTTC; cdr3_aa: CASSYGGGDEQFF
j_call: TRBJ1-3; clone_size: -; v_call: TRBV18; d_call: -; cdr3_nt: TGTGCCAGCTCGCCCAGGAGGGACACCATATATTTT; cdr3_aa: CASSPRRDTIYF
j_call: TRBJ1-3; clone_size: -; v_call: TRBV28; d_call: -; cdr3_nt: TGTGCCAGCATGGCAAACACCATATATTTT; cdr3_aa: CASMANTIYF